This T cell receptor (beta chain) stems from a study of beta chain features in type 1 diabetes. Every isolated RNA sample was fully reverse transcribed, so sequencing captured expressed TCRB transcripts. Produced via immunoSEQ multiplex PCR; TCRdb's table is partial and in-frame only. This sample has some 360,000 clones, with over 8.5% found just once. In the case of this clone: Its antigen remains unknown.

CDR1 is SGHTA, CDR2 FQGNSA, per germline. The CDR3 length is 17 residues. After removal of 3 bases from V and 3 bases from J, the junction contained 10 bases not matched to a gene. Whole-study results and caveats: Moderate but significant shortening of TCRB CDR3s was recorded in all four CD4+ subsets from Type 1 diabetes patients. Still unanswered here is whether HLA type influences TCRB rearrangement.

Each of the CD4+ naive, central memory, regulatory and stem cell-like memory populations was sorted via CD45RO/CCR7/CD25/CD127/CD95/CD27. Sequencing was done on a sample of central memory CD4+ T cells from blood. The source of this sequence is a man aged 25-40 years with type 1 diabetes. The V and J genes are TRBV7-2 and TRBJ2-7, with 11 positions matching TRBD2. Written as DNA, the CDR3 is TGTGCCAGCAGCTTGGCACAGCCCGGGACTAGCGGCTACGAGCAGTACTTC. Its translation is CASSLAQPGTSGYEQYF.